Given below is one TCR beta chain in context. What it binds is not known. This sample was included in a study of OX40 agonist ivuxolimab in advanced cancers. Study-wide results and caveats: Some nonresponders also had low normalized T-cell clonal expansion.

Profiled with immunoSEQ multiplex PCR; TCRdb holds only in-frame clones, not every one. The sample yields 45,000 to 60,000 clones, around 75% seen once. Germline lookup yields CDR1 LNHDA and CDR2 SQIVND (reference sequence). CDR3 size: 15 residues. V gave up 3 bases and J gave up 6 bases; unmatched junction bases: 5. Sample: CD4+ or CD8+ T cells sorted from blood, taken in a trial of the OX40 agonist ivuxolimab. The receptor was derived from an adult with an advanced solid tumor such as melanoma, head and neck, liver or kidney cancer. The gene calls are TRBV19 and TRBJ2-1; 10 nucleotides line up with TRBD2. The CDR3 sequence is CASSIQSGRGNEQFF. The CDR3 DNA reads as TGTGCCAGTAGTATTCAGAGCGGGAGGGGCAATGAGCAGTTCTTC.